These 23 T cell receptor beta chains were sequenced from one sample in a study of regulatory T cells in long-lasting Graves disease. Stated time point: persistent/refractory GD, antithyroid drugs over 5 years with positive TRAb. Preparation of the TCR library used RNA extracted from PBMCs. Assembly of TCR beta libraries relied on iRepertoire HTBI primers together with Arm-PCR of CDR3 regions. MiXCR was run by TCRdb on the multiplex PCR reads, yielding one entry per CDR3 protein. The sample carries 700,000 or so distinct CDR3 sequences, about 30% recorded once. The specimen was peripheral blood mononuclear cells (PBMCs), collected when the disease was refractory, from a patient treated with antithyroid drugs. All receptors come from a female donor with Graves disease.

A few counts support this clonotype. The chain uses TRBV6-1 and TRBJ1-6; 7 positions agree with TRBD1. J gave up 2 bases and V 6 bases, and 10 bases lay outside the gene matches. This CDR3 has 17 residues. Germline values: CDR1 MNHNS, CDR2 SASEGT. The CDR3 coding sequence is TGTGCCAGCAGCGAAAGGGGGCGCGGCGCCTATAATTCACCCCTCCACTTT. Translation gives CASSERGRGAYNSPLHF.

The J gene is TRBJ2-1, the V gene TRBV3-1; possibly TRBD2 for D (6 bases). V was clipped by 6 bases and J by 1 base, with 19 bases between them. Germline values: CDR1 LGHDT, CDR2 YNNKEL (reference sequence). CDR3 length equals 17 residues. The CDR3 spells CASRAGLGRKSYNEQFF. The CDR3 DNA reads as TGTGCCAGCAGGGCTGGTCTCGGGAGAAAGTCCTACAATGAGCAGTTCTTC.

This clonotype was recorded a few times. V and J are TRBV20-1 and TRBJ1-5; D gene unclear. CDR3 size: 14 residues. V lost 3 bases and J 3 bases, leaving 12 bases between the germline ends. Germline V gene sequence: CDR1 DFQATT, CDR2 SNEGSKA (reference sequence). The CDR3 DNA sequence: TGCAGTGCTAGTTCGGCCCTAGCCAATCAGCCCCAGCATTTT. Residues: CSASSALANQPQHF.

CDR3 nucleotide sequence: TGTGCCAGTAGTACCGCCAGGGGACTTAGTGCCAAAAACATTCAGTACTTC. The encoded protein is CASSTARGLSAKNIQYF. The J gene is TRBJ2-4, the V gene TRBV19; TRBD1 or TRBD2 may be the D gene (6 bases each). From germline, CDR1 is LNHDA and CDR2 SQIVND (reference sequence). The CDR3 runs 17 residues. With 4 bases removed from V and 1 base from J, the gap between germline ends came to 17 bases.

This clonotype was seen at least ten times. The V gene is TRBV5-5, the J gene TRBJ1-1; 7 bases map to TRBD1. CDR3 size: 14 residues. V was pared by 3 bases and J by 1 base, with 3 bases of the junction left unmatched. From germline, CDR1 is SGHKS and CDR2 YYEKEE (reference sequence). The DNA for the CDR3 is TGTGCCAGCAGCTCGACAGGGCCGAACACTGAAGCTTTCTTT. It is translated as CASSSTGPNTEAFF.

The chain carries TRBV20-1 and TRBJ2-6; a weak D match, TRBD1 (6 bases). Germline V gene lookup returns CDR1 DFQATT and CDR2 SNEGSKA (reference sequence). The CDR3 loop spans 20 amino acids. Trimming removed 6 bases from V and 0 bases from J, with 27 bases in between. The CDR3 sequence is CSARTGTRSGPVSGANVLTF. The CDR3 DNA sequence: TGCAGTGCGAGAACAGGGACCCGGAGCGGCCCTGTCTCTGGGGCCAACGTCCTGACTTTC.

V and J are TRBV10-1 and TRBJ2-5; D not resolved. The CDR3 is 14 amino acids. Trimming took off 4 bases at V and 2 bases at J, with 11 bases between the two ends. Germline V gene lookup returns CDR1 WNHNN and CDR2 SYGVQD (reference sequence). The CDR3 region is CASSGGRRQETQYF. The CDR3 DNA reads TGCGCCAGCAGTGGGGGAAGAAGGCAAGAGACCCAGTACTTC.

V gene TRBV12-5 combines with J gene TRBJ2-7, with 8 bases that match TRBD2. With V trimmed by 1 base and J by 0 bases, 2 bases remained unmatched. This CDR3 spans 15 amino acids. The germline CDR1 and CDR2 sequences are LGHNT and FRNRAP. DNA for the CDR3: TGTGCTAGTGGTTTGGCCGCGGGGGGCTCCTACGAGCAGTACTTC. Amino acids: CASGLAAGGSYEQYF.

This chain connects TRBV20-1 to TRBJ1-5, with 9 bases lining up with TRBD1. Germline CDR1 and CDR2: DFQATT and SNEGSKA (reference sequence). The CDR3 runs to 13 residues. The J segment lost 6 bases and the V segment lost 7 bases, leaving 7 bases of the junction unmatched. The CDR3 sequence: CSVTTGGRQPQHF. CDR3 nucleotide sequence: TGCAGTGTTACGACAGGGGGGCGTCAGCCCCAGCATTTT.

In this sample, this clonotype turned up many times. This chain uses TRBV6-5 with TRBJ1-2; 9 bases are a match to TRBD1. The CDR3 sequence is 15 residues long. V gave up 4 bases and J gave up 0 bases; unmatched junction bases: 3. Germline CDR1 and CDR2: MNHEY and SVGAGI. CDR3 residues: CASSWDRVTNYGYTF. CDR3 nucleotides: TGTGCCAGCAGTTGGGACAGGGTAACTAACTATGGCTACACCTTC.

Points on this clonotype: One base away lies a much larger clone, so this may be a sequencing read error. This chain uses TRBV11-2 with TRBJ2-7; D not certain. In germline, CDR1 is SGHAT, CDR2 FQNNGV. This CDR3 spans 14 amino acids. CDR3 nucleotides: TGTGCCAGCAGCTTAGTGGGCAGCTCCTGCGAGCAGTACTTC. Its translation is CASSLVGSSCEQYF.

This clonotype was seen only a few times. The genes are TRBV5-4 and TRBJ1-2; D remains ambiguous. Trimming removed 7 bases from V and 6 bases from J, with 19 bases in between. The CDR3 runs to 14 residues. The germline V gene encodes CDR1 SGHNT and CDR2 YYREEE (reference sequence). The CDR3 DNA reads TGTGCCAGCGGCATCATGAAGGTCGAAAATGGCTACACCTTC. The encoded protein is CASGIMKVENGYTF.

The V and J genes are TRBV6-2 or TRBV6-3 and TRBJ1-1; unclear D gene. This CDR3 contains 13 residues. Germline CDR1 reads MNHEY; CDR2 reads SVGEGT. The germline V and J ends were trimmed by 2 bases and 5 bases, with 9 bases remaining between them. As DNA, the CDR3 is TGTGCCAGCAGTTACCGGTGGTGGACTGAAGCTTTCTTT. This sequence encodes CASSYRWWTEAFF.

The chain recombines TRBV6-9 with TRBJ1-6; the D gene is possibly TRBD1 (5 bases). The CDR3 totals 15 residues. Trimming took 2 bases from V and 5 from J, leaving 10 bases between them. In germline, CDR1 is MNHGY, CDR2 SVAAGI. Here the CDR3 DNA reads TGTGCCAGCAGTTATCGGGGAGGGGATAATTCACCCCTCCACTTT. Protein: CASSYRGGDNSPLHF.

The chain joins TRBV15 to TRBJ2-5; no firm D call. This CDR3 has 11 residues. Trimming took off 2 bases at V and 5 bases at J, with 3 bases between the two ends. CDR1 is LNHNV, CDR2 YYDKDF, per germline (reference sequence). The CDR3 reads CATSRWETQYF. CDR3 nucleotide sequence: TGTGCCACCAGCAGATGGGAGACCCAGTACTTC. The whole variable domain, filled in from reference TRBV15 and TRBJ2-5, reads DAMVIQNPRYQVTQFGKPVTLSCSQTLNHNVMYWYQQKSSQAPKLLFHYYDKDFNNEADTPDNFQSRRPNTSFCFLDIRSPGLGDTAMYLCATSRWETQYFGPGTRLLVL.

The sample holds a few counts of this clonotype. This chain connects TRBV15 to TRBJ2-7; 7 bases line up with TRBD1. Unmatched junction bases numbered 11, after V lost 3 bases and J lost 6 bases. The CDR3 totals 15 residues. CDR1 and CDR2 from the germline V gene are LNHNV and YYDKDF (reference sequence). CDR3: CATSRTRQGRGEQYF. The CDR3 nucleotides read TGTGCCACCAGCAGGACCAGACAGGGAAGGGGCGAGCAGTACTTC.

The rearrangement joins TRBV5-1 to TRBJ1-2; D is unresolved. Germline assignment: CDR1 SGHRS and CDR2 YFSETQ. The CDR3 is made up of 15 amino acids. Deletions cut 0 bases from V and 0 bases from J, with 9 bases between. CDR3 nucleotide sequence: TGCGCCAGCAGCTTGGACCCGACGGCTAACTATGGCTACACCTTC. It yields the protein CASSLDPTANYGYTF.

This clonotype was seen repeatedly, ten times or more. The rearrangement uses TRBV28 and TRBJ2-7, with 8 nucleotides matching TRBD2. Trimming removed 2 bases from V and 3 bases from J; junction bases left unmatched: 15. In germline, CDR1 is MDHEN, CDR2 SYDVKM. This CDR3 is 18 amino acids long. The CDR3 region has the DNA TGTGCCAGCAGTTTAGGTAGCGGGATAAAAAAGACAGACTACGAGCAGTACTTC. As protein: CASSLGSGIKKTDYEQYF.

A few counts support this clonotype. The rearrangement links TRBV2 to TRBJ1-5, with D possibly matching TRBD1 (5 bases). Germline CDR1 and CDR2: SNHLY and FYNNEI. Trimming stripped 5 bases from V and 9 bases from J, with 11 bases between. The CDR3 length is 12 residues. This CDR3 is CASSQGLGPQHF. Here the CDR3 DNA reads TGTGCCAGCAGTCAGGGCCTGGGGCCCCAGCATTTT.

The chain combines TRBV25-1 with TRBJ2-7; TRBD1 aligns across 7 bases. The V gene end was trimmed by 5 bases and the J gene end by 5 bases; junction bases not matched to a gene: 6. The CDR3 totals 13 residues. CDR1 MGHDK and CDR2 SYGVNS come from the germline V gene. The CDR3 bases are TGTGCCAGCAGTCTGACAGGGATCCACGAGCAGTACTTC. Amino acid sequence: CASSLTGIHEQYF.

V is TRBV7-2 and J is TRBJ1-1; the D gene is possibly TRBD1 (6 bases). The ends were cut back, 8 bases at V and 0 bases at J, with 13 bases in the middle. This CDR3 comprises 14 residues. Germline CDR1 SGHTA, CDR2 FQGNSA. The CDR3 region has the DNA TGTGCCAGCTGCAGGGGCCCAATGAACACTGAAGCTTTCTTT. This translates into CASCRGPMNTEAFF.

The rearrangement uses TRBV9 and TRBJ2-6, with 8 positions matching TRBD1. Germline-derived CDR1 and CDR2 are SGDLS and YYNGEE. CDR3 length: 19 amino acids. Trimming removed 3 bases from V and 0 bases from J; junction bases left unmatched: 11. DNA for the CDR3: TGTGCCAGCAGCGGGACAGGGACTGATGCTCCCTCTGGGGCCAACGTCCTGACTTTC. Translation: CASSGTGTDAPSGANVLTF.

This chain links TRBV20-1 with TRBJ2-5, with a possible D match to TRBD1 (5 bases). Trimming removed 0 bases at V and 7 bases at J, with 30 bases between. CDR3 length: 19 residues. CDR1 and CDR2 from the germline V gene are DFQATT and SNEGSKA (reference sequence). The CDR3 DNA is TGCAGTGCTAGAGATGGCCGCTCCCCCAGCCAGGGCCGGCGGAGGACCCAGTACTTC. It specifies CSARDGRSPSQGRRRTQYF.